This T cell receptor (beta chain) was recorded in a study of T cell responses to AZD1222 COVID-19 vaccine. This clone appeared a few times. Its antigen is as yet unknown. Germline CDR1 is LGHNT and CDR2 is FRNRAP. The CDR3 loop spans 15 amino acids. The V and J ends lost 3 bases and 6 bases respectively, with 14 bases between them. The study's findings and limits: Sampling that yielded the repertoires occurred only after the peak T cell response. Clonal diversity may have been underestimated in mostly white British donors. Within unmutated variant regions lay the reported targets of nearly half of spike-specific TCRs.

TCRdb keeps only in-frame clones here, not all; method: immunoSEQ multiplex PCR. The sample lists over 130,000 clones; approximately 94% were seen once. The sample in question was peripheral blood, obtained on day 0 of AZD1222 vaccination. The receptor was derived from an adult in good health. The gene calls are TRBV12-5 and TRBJ2-2; a weak D match, TRBD1 (6 bases). The CDR3 sequence: CASGFWSQGAGELFF. The CDR3 DNA reads TGTGCTAGTGGTTTTTGGTCACAGGGTGCCGGGGAGCTGTTTTTT.